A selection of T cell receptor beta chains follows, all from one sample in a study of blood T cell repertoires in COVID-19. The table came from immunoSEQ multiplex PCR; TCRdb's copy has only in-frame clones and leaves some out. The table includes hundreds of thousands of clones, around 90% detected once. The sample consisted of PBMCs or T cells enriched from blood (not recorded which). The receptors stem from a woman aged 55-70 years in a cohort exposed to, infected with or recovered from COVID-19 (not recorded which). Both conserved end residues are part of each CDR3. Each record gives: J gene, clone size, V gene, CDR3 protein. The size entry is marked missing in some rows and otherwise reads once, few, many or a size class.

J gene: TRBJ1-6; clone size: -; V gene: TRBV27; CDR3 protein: CASSIQGVNSPLHF
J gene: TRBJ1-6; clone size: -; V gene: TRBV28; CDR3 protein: CASSGAGQGKLPLHF
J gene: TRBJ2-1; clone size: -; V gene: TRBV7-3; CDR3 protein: CASSSGLYNEQFF
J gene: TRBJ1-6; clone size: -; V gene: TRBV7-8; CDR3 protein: CASSLEGDIGSPLHF
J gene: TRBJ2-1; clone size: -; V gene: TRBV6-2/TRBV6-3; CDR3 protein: CASSQGDRAANEQFF
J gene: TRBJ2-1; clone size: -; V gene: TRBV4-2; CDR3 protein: CASSQASGTSGQNEQFF
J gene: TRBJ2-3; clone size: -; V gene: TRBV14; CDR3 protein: CASSLGQSTDTQYF
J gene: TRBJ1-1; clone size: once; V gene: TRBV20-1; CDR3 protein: CRSEITEAFF
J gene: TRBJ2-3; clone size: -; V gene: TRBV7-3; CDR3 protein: CASSPREGPTDTQYF
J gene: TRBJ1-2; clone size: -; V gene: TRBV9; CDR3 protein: CASSAQGVGGYTF
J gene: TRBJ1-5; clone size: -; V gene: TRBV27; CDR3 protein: CASSLGQGLFQPQHF
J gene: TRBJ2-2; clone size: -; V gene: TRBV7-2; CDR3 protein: CASSLSGGLAGTNTGELFF
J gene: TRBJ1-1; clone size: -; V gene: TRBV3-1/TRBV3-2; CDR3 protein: CASSTPGQKNTEAFF
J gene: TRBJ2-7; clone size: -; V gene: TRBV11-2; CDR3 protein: CASSLGHGGYEQYF
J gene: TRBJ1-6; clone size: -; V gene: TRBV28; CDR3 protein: CASSPPRQSSPLHF
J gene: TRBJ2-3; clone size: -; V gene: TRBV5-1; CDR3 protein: CASSLLAGGPNTQYF
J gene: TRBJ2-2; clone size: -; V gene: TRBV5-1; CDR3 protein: CASSLAGSSNTGELFF
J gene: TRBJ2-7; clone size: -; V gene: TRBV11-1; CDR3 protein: CASSRGQDLSYEQYF
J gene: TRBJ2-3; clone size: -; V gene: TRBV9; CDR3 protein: CASSGTPGGASTDTQYF
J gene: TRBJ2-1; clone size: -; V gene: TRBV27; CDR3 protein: CASSLGLSGEQFF
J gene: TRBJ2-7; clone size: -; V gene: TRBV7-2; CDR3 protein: CASSTTRTSGRYEQYF
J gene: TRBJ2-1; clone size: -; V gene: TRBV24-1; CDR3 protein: CATSAGPGVSYNEQFF
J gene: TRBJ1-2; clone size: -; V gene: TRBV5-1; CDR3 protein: CASSLGQGAVYGYTF
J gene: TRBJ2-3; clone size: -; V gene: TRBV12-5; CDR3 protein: CASGLVLSGRDVADTQYF
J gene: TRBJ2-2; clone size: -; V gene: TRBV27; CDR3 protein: CASSLGQQNTGELFF
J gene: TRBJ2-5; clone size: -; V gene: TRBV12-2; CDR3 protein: CASRFSTPQETQYF
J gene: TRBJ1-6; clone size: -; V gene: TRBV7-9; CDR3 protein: CASSSGQGIEGPLHF
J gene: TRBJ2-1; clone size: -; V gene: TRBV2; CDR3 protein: CASSSYNEQFF
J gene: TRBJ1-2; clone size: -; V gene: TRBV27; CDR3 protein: CASRGRQGFNYGYTF
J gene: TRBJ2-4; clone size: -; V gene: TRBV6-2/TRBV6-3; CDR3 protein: CASSKPRQGGLDIQYF
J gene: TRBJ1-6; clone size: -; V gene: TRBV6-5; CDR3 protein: CASRGRGSSNSPLHF
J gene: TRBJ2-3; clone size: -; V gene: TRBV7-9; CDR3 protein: CASSLVGHDTQYF
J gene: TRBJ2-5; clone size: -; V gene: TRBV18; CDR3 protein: CASSPRGLGMKQETQYF
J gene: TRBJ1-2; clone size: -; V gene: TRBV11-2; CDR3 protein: CASSQLRAPYGYTF
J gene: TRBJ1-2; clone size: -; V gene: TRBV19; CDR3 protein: CASSEQGSLGYGYTF
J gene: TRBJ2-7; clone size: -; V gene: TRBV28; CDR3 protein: CASSSSGGAPSYEQYF
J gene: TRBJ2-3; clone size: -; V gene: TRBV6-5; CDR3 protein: CASSYSIIQGTQYF
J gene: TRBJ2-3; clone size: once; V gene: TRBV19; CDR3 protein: CASSLGQGADTQYF
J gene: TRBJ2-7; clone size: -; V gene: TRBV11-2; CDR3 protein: CASSHRAGTGDGQYF
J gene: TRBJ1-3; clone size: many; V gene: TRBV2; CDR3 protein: CASSKTGLAGNTIYF
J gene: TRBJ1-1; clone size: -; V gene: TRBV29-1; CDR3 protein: CSSREGNTEAFF
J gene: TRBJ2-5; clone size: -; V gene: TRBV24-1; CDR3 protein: CATSPGQGTETQYF
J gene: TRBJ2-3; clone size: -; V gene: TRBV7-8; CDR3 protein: CASSRRGDTQYF
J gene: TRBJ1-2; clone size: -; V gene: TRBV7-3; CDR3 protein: CASSLTGTAYTF
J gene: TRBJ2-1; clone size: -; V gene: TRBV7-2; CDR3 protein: CASSSSGMAYNEQFF
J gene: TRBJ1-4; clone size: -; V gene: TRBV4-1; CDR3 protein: CASSQDPGGEKLFF
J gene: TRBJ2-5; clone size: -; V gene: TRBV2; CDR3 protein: CASSWTGGKETQYF
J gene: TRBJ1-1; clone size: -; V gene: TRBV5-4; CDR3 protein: CASSLQNMNTEAFF
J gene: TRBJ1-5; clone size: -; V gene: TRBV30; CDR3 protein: CAWSVGQGSNQPQHF
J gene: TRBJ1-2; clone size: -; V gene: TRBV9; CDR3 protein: CASSVDLWATGIYGYTF
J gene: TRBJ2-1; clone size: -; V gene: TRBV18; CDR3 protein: CASSAGLAGVGNEQFF
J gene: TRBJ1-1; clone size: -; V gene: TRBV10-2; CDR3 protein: CASSEYRVDTEAFF
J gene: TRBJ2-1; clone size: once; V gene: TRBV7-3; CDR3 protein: CASSLGQGPNEQFF
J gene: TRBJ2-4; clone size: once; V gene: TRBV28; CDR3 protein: CASSLQGGDLAKNIQYF
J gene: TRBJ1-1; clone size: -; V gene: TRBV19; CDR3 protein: CASSLGQNTEAFF
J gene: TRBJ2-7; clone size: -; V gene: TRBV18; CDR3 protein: CASSRDRARVYEQYF
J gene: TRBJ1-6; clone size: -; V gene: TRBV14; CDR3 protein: CASSPIGQETNSPLHF
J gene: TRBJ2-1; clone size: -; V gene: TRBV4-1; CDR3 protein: CASSQVQYNEQFF
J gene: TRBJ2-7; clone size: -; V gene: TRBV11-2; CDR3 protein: CASSLIAVSSYEQYF
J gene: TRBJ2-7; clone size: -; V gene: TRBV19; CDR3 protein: CASNPTGSILQYF